This TCR beta chain was sequenced during a study of cytomegalovirus exposure and HLA in healthy donors. Study information: In a later analysis, the approximately 120 validation repertoires were reported to have used the same platform as the roughly 730 first-cohort repertoires.

About this clone itself: Its antigen is still unknown.

Produced via immunoSEQ multiplex PCR; TCRdb's table is partial and in-frame only. Of around 110,000 clones detected, roughly 90% appear once; the ten largest clones hold less than 2%. Germline lookup yields CDR1 MNHEY and CDR2 SMNVEV (reference sequence). The CDR3 runs 16 residues. V was clipped by 5 bases and J by 2 bases, with 18 bases between them. The study, taken as a whole, reports: A classifier reportedly called cytomegalovirus status with high sensitivity and specificity. It was confirmed in vitro that three of the CMV-associated chains were specific for CMV antigens. A subsequent analysis found that TCR clusters from the first cohort also tended to co-occur in the roughly 120 validation repertoires, with approximately 95% of cluster scores above 0.

The sequence derives from a woman between 18 and 30 years old in good health and CMV-seropositive. The sequenced material came from PBMCs. The chain uses TRBV27 and TRBJ1-1, with D possibly being TRBD1 (6 bases). This chain's CDR3 is CASSPGGGRENTEAFF. CDR3 coding DNA: TGTGCCAGCAGTCCCGGGGGGGGCCGTGAAAACACTGAAGCTTTCTTT.